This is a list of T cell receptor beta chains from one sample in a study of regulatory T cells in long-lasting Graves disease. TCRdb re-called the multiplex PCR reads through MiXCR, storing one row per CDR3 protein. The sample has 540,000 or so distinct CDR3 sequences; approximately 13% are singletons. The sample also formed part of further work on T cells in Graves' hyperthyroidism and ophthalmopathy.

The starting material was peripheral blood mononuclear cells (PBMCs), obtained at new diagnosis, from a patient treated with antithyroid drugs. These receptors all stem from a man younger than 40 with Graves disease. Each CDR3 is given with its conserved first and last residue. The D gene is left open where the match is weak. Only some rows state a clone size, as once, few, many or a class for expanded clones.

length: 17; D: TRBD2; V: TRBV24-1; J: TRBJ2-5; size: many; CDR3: CATSELPTSGRQETQYF; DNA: TGTGCCACCAGTGAGCTACCGACTAGCGGGAGGCAAGAGACCCAGTACTTC
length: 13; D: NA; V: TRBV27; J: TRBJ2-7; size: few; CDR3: CASGGLAFYEQYF; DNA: TGTGCCAGCGGGGGGCTAGCATTCTACGAGCAGTACTTC
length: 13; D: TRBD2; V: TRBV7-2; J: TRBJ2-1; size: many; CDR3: CASSFQRGNEQFF; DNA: TGTGCCAGCAGCTTCCAGCGGGGAAATGAGCAGTTCTTC
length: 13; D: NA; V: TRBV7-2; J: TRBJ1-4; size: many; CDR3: CASSPRMNEKLFF; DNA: TGTGCCAGCAGCCCCAGGATGAATGAAAAACTGTTTTTT
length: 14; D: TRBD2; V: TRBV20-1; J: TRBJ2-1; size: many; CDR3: CSARVLAEGHEQFF; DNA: TGCAGTGCTAGGGTCCTAGCGGAAGGCCATGAGCAGTTCTTC
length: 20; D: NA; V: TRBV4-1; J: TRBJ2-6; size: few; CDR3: CASSRAKGGGPLSGANVLTF; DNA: TGCGCCAGCAGCCGAGCTAAGGGGGGGGGACCCCTTTCAGGGGCCAACGTCCTGACTTTC
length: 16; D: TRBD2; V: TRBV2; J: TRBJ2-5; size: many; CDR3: CASSEGGSGIREAQYF; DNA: TGTGCCAGCAGTGAGGGGGGTAGCGGGATCAGGGAAGCCCAGTACTTC
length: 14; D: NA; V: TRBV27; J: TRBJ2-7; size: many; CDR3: CASQTRSSSYEQYF; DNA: TGTGCCAGCCAGACACGGTCGAGCTCCTACGAGCAGTACTTC
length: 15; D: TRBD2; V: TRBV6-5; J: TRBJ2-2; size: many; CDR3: CASSLAGEATGELFF; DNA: TGTGCCAGCAGTTTAGCGGGAGAGGCCACCGGGGAGCTGTTTTTT
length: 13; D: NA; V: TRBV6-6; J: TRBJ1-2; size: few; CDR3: CASSYSTGVGYTF; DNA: TGTGCCAGCAGTTACTCGACGGGAGTGGGCTACACCTTC
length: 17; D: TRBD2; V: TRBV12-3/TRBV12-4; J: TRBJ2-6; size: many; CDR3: CASSTGLADSGANVLTF; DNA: TGTGCCAGCAGCACGGGACTAGCGGACTCTGGGGCCAACGTCCTGACTTTC
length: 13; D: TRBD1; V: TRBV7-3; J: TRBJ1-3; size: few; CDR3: CASSSDRGDTIYF; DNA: TGTGCCAGCAGCTCCGACAGGGGTGACACCATATATTTT
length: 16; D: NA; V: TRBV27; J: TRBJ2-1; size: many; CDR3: CASNIQGGSSYNEQFF; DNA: TGTGCCAGCAACATCCAGGGGGGAAGCTCCTACAATGAGCAGTTCTTC
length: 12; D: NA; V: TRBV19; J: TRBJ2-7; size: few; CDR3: CASSEGQREQYF; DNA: TGTGCCAGTTCAGAGGGTCAACGAGAGCAGTACTTC
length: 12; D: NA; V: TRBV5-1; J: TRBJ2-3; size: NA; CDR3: CASSLAWDTQYF; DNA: TGCGCCAGCAGCTTGGCCTGGGATACGCAGTATTTT
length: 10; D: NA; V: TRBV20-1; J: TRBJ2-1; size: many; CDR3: CSANYNEQFF; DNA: TGCAGTGCTAACTACAATGAGCAGTTCTTC
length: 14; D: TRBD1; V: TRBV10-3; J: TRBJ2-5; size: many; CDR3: CATGTAEDGETQYF; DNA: TGTGCCACTGGGACAGCTGAAGACGGAGAGACCCAGTACTTC
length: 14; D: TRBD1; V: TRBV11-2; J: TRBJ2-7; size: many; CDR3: CASSPLTGGYEQYF; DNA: TGTGCCAGCAGCCCGCTGACAGGGGGATACGAGCAGTACTTC
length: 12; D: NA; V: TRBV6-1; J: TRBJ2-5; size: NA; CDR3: CASAGYQETQYF; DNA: TGTGCCAGCGCCGGGTACCAAGAGACCCAGTACTTC
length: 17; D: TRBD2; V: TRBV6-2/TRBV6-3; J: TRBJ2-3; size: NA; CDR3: CASSEAVSGGPLDTQYF; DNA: TGTGCCAGCAGTGAAGCGGTCTCGGGAGGGCCGCTGGATACGCAGTATTTT
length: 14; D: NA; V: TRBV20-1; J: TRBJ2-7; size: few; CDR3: CSARDPGMAYEQYF; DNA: TGCAGTGCTAGAGATCCAGGGATGGCCTACGAGCAGTACTTC
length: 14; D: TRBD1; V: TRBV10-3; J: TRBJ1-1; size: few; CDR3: CAISGARGSGEAFF; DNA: TGTGCCATCAGTGGTGCCAGGGGGAGTGGAGAAGCTTTCTTT
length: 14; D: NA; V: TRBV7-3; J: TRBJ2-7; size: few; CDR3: CASSSGPGTYEQYF; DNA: TGTGCCAGCAGCTCTGGTCCAGGGACCTACGAGCAGTACTTC
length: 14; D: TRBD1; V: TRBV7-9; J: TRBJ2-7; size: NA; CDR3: CASLQGASSTEQYF; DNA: TGTGCCAGTCTACAGGGGGCATCGTCGACCGAGCAGTACTTC
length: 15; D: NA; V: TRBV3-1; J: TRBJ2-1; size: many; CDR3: CASSQGRSVYNEQFF; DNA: TGTGCCAGCAGCCAAGGACGGTCAGTCTACAATGAGCAGTTCTTC
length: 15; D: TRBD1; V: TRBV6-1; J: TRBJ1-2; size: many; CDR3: CASSRKSTGDYGYTF; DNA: TGTGCCAGCAGTCGAAAATCGACAGGGGACTATGGCTACACCTTC
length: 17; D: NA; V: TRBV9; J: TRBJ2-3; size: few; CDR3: CASSLQTGGGWTDTQYF; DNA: TGTGCCAGCAGCCTTCAAACTGGGGGCGGATGGACAGATACGCAGTATTTT
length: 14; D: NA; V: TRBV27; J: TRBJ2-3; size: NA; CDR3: CASSRQGGGDTQYF; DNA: TGTGCCAGCAGTCGACAGGGAGGGGGAGATACGCAGTATTTT
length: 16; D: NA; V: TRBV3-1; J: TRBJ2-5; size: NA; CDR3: CASSQGVEWGEETQYF; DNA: TGTGCCAGCAGCCAGGGGGTTGAGTGGGGAGAAGAGACCCAGTACTTC
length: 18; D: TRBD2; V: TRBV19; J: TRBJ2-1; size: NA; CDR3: CASSHPGLAGVGYNEQSF; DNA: TGTGCCAGTAGTCATCCGGGACTAGCGGGAGTGGGGTACAATGAGCAGTCCTTC
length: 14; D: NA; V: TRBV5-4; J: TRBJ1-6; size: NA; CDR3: CASSFAQANSPLHF; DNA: TGTGCCAGCAGCTTTGCCCAAGCCAATTCACCCCTCCACTTT
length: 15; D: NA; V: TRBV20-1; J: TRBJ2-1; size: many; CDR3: CSALVGPRSYNEQFF; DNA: TGCAGTGCCCTAGTAGGTCCTCGTTCCTACAATGAGCAGTTCTTC
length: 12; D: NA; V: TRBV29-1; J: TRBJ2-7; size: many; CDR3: CSVRTTSYEQYF; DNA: TGCAGCGTGAGGACTACCTCCTACGAGCAGTACTTC
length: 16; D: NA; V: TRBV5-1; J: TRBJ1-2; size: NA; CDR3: CASSPIRVRDSYGYTF; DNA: TGCGCCAGCAGCCCCATTAGGGTCCGGGATAGCTATGGCTACACCTTC
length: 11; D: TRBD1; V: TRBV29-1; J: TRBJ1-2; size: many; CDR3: CSVAGQGSYTF; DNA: TGCAGCGTCGCGGGACAGGGGAGCTACACCTTC
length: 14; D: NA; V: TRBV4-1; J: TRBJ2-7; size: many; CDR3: CASSQVSGPYEQYF; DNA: TGTGCCAGCAGCCAAGTATCGGGGCCATACGAGCAGTACTTC
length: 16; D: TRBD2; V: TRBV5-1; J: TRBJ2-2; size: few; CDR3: CASSLKASGTTGELFF; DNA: TGCGCCAGCAGCTTGAAGGCTAGCGGGACCACCGGGGAGCTGTTTTTT
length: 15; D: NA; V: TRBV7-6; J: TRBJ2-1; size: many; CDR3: CASSFEKSSYNEQFF; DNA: TGTGCCAGCAGCTTTGAGAAGAGCTCCTACAATGAGCAGTTCTTC
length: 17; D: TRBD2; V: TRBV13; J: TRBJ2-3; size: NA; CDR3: CASSSPGLAGGPPLQYF; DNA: TGTGCCAGCAGCTCCCCGGGACTAGCGGGAGGCCCTCCCTTGCAGTATTTT
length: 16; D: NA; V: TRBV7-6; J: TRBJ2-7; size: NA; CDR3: CASSRRLVANSYEQYF; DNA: TGTGCCAGCAGCCGAAGGTTGGTAGCGAACTCCTACGAGCAGTACTTC
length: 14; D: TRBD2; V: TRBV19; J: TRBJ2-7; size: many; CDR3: CASKLAGESYEQYF; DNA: TGTGCCAGCAAACTAGCGGGAGAGTCCTACGAGCAGTACTTC
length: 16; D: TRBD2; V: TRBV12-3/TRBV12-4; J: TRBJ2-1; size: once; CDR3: CASSSGTSGRVGEQFF; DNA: TGTGCCAGCAGTTCGGGGACTAGCGGGAGAGTCGGTGAGCAGTTCTTC
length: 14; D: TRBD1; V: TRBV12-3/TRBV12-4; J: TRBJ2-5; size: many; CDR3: CASSPETGQETQYF; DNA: TGTGCCAGCAGTCCAGAGACAGGGCAAGAGACCCAGTACTTC
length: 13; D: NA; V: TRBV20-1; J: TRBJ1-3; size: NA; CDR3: CSAFDQSGNTIYF; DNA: TGCAGTGCTTTTGACCAAAGTGGAAACACCATATATTTT
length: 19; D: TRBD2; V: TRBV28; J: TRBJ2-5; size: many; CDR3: CASSSYLIYRLADQETQYF; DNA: TGTGCCAGCAGTTCCTATTTAATCTATCGGCTAGCGGACCAAGAGACCCAGTACTTC
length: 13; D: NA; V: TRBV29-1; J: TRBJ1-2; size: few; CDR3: CSVEGRGGYGYTF; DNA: TGCAGCGTTGAGGGGCGGGGGGGCTATGGCTACACCTTC
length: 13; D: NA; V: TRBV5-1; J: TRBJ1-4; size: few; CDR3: CASRRGTNEKLFF; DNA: TGCGCCAGCAGGCGGGGAACTAATGAAAAACTGTTTTTT
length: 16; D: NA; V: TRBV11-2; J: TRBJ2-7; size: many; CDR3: CASTGVGTHSSYEQYF; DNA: TGTGCCAGCACCGGGGTGGGGACTCACTCCTCCTACGAGCAGTACTTC
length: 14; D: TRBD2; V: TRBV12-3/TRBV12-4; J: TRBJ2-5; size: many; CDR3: CASSLWGGEETQYF; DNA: TGTGCCAGCAGCTTGTGGGGGGGAGAAGAGACCCAGTACTTC
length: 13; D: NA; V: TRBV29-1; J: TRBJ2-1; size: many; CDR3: CSVELGLYNEQFF; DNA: TGCAGCGTTGAATTGGGCCTATACAATGAGCAGTTCTTC
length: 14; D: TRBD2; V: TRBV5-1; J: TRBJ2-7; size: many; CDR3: CASSFSGSRYEQYF; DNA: TGCGCCAGCAGCTTCAGCGGGAGTAGGTACGAGCAGTACTTC
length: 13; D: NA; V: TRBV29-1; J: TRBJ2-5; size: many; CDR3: CSVVKGSQETQYF; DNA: TGCAGCGTTGTGAAAGGAAGCCAAGAGACCCAGTACTTC
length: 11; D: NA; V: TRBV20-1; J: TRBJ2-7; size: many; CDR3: CSASTADEQYF; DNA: TGCAGTGCTAGTACAGCGGACGAGCAGTACTTC
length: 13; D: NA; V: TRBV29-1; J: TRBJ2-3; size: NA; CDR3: CSVVIGGGDTQYF; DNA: TGCAGCGTTGTAATTGGTGGGGGGGATACGCAGTATTTT
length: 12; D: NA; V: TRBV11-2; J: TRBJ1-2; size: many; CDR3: CASSLDRRGYTF; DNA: TGTGCCAGCAGCTTAGATCGGAGAGGCTACACCTTC
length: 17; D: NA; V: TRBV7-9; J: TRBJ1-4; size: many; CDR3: CASSLNWLGTPDEKLFF; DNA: TGTGCCAGCAGCTTAAACTGGTTGGGCACCCCAGACGAAAAACTGTTTTTT
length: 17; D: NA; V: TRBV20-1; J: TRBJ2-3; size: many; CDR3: CSASTPSTGIWTDTQYF; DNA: TGCAGTGCTAGTACGCCCTCAACAGGGATTTGGACAGATACGCAGTATTTT
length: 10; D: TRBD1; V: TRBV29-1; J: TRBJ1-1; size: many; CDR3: CSAGQAGAFF; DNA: TGCAGCGCTGGACAGGCGGGGGCTTTCTTT
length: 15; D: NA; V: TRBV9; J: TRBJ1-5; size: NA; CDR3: CASSLGPQSNQPQHF; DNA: TGTGCCAGCAGTCTCGGGCCCCAAAGCAATCAGCCCCAGCATTTT
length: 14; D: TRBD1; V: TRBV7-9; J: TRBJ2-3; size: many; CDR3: CASSLDRAEDTQYF; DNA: TGTGCCAGCAGCCTTGACAGGGCTGAAGATACGCAGTATTTT